This T cell receptor beta chain was profiled in a study of regulatory T cells in long-lasting Graves disease. General study results and limits: Among persistent patients, a larger number of public clonotypes were shared (approximately 3,000) than among newly diagnosed patients (about 1,000). TCR diversity was lower in persistent Graves' patients than in newly diagnosed ones.

Time point given: newly diagnosed GD, antithyroid drugs for less than 3 months. From RNA extracted from PBMCs, the TCR library was made. CDR3 regions were amplified by Arm-PCR using iRepertoire HTBI primers to build TCR beta libraries. In the original analysis: Looking across samples, the authors found 55 to 70 TRBV and 14 TRBJ segments. TCRdb re-called the multiplex PCR reads with MiXCR, one entry per CDR3 protein. These V and J calls derive from TCRdb rather than the authors' analysis. The sample consists of 300,000 to 400,000 distinct CDR3 sequences, approximately 20% of them appearing once. V gave up 8 bases and J gave up 1 base; unmatched junction bases: 3. Germline assignment: CDR1 MNHNS and CDR2 SASEGT. The CDR3 extends over 13 amino acids. Many counts were recorded for this clonotype. As yet, its antigen is unknown.

This sample comprised peripheral blood mononuclear cells (PBMCs), obtained at new diagnosis, from a patient treated with antithyroid drugs. The rearrangement links TRBV6-1 to TRBJ2-7; 9 bases fit TRBD2. This TCR was sampled from a female donor with Graves disease. This CDR3 is CASWLAGSYEQYF. CDR3 sequence (DNA): TGTGCCAGCTGGCTAGCGGGATCCTACGAGCAGTACTTC.